The next 4 T cell receptor beta chains were all read from a single sample in a study of T cell clonality in common variable immunodeficiency. Regarding the study as a whole: Reportedly, TCR beta sequences from common variable immunodeficiency showed fewer deletions and N-nucleotide insertions.

Clones were read by immunoSEQ multiplex PCR, and TCRdb kept only the in-frame ones, dropping some. Sampling found 2,500 to 3,000 clones, none seen once. No antigen has been assigned to these receptors. The specimen was peripheral blood mononuclear cells. The receptors were gathered from a human donor with common variable immunodeficiency.

This clone is labeled medium-sized. The read terminates 3 residues before the CDR3 end, so the remaining end is supplied by the germline J gene. The chain recombines TRBV5-1 with TRBJ2-1, with a tentative D call TRBD2 (7 bases). Germline V CDR1 and CDR2: SGHRS, YFSETQ. The CDR3 is made up of 16 amino acids. Trimming removed 0 bases from V and 3 bases from J, with 13 bases in between. The covered CDR3 bases are TGCGCCAGCAGCTTGGGCGAAGGGGGGGGCTACAATGAG. Translating gives CASSLGEGGGYNE. The CDR3 reads in full as CASSLGEGGGYNEQFF.

This clone was seen repeatedly, ten times or more. Coverage ceases 3 residues before the CDR3 finishes, and the germline J gene fills in the end. The chain couples TRBV19 to TRBJ2-2, with D tentatively TRBD2 (7 bases). The germline V gene has CDR1 LNHDA and CDR2 SQIVND (reference sequence). The V and J ends lost 7 bases and 5 bases respectively, with 17 bases between them. CDR3 length: 15 residues. The covered CDR3 bases are TGTGCCAGTACCGATCGGGGGGCTAGGACCGGGGAG. It translates to CASTDRGARTGE. The full CDR3 protein is CASTDRGARTGELFF.

This clone qualifies as medium-sized (0.01 to 0.1%). The CDR3 end falls 3 residues outside the read, so it is completed with the germline J gene. The chain joins TRBV7-6 to TRBJ2-1, with D possibly TRBD2 on 6 matching bases. This CDR3 has 14 amino acids. Trimming shortened V by 0 bases and J by 8 bases, and 11 bases separated the two germline ends. Germline CDR1 SGHVS, CDR2 FNYEAQ. CDR3 DNA, as far as it was read: TGTGCCAGCAGCTTAGCCTTCACTAGCTATGAG. Protein product: CASSLAFTSYE. The full CDR3 is CASSLAFTSYEQFF.

Ten or more counts support this clone. The CDR3 extends 3 residues past the end of the read, so its final part is completed from the germline J gene. The chain is built from TRBV27 and TRBJ2-5, with D tentatively TRBD1 (6 bases). In germline, CDR1 is MNHEY, CDR2 SMNVEV (reference sequence). The CDR3 has 16 amino acids. V was shortened by 7 bases and J by 4 bases, with 22 bases between the two germline ends. The CDR3 sequence is CASTPLGGSSGETQYF. Incomplete CDR3 DNA: TGTGCCAGCACCCCCCTAGGGGGATCATCGGGAGAGACC.